The entry that follows covers one T cell receptor beta chain sequence. The antigen remains unidentified. This specimen comes from a study of cytomegalovirus exposure and HLA in healthy donors. Points from the study as a whole: Per a later analysis, HLA-associated TCR beta chains showed more clonal expansion than other, equally common TCR beta chains. About 180 TCR beta chains were listed as cytomegalovirus-associated.

The germline V gene encodes CDR1 MNHNS and CDR2 SASEGT. This CDR3 is built from 17 residues. The V gene end was trimmed by 2 bases and the J gene end by 0 bases; junction bases not matched to a gene: 3. The PCR used 60 Vbeta and 13 Jbeta primers. Sequencing used immunoSEQ multiplex PCR; TCRdb keeps in-frame clones, though not all of them. In all, the sample yields 150,000 to 200,000 clones. What was sequenced was PBMCs. This TCR derives from a man aged 25 to 40 in good health and CMV-seronegative. The chain is built from TRBV6-1 and TRBJ2-3, with 12 positions matching TRBD2. This CDR3 reads CASSEYGTSGSTDTQYF. The CDR3 coding sequence is TGTGCCAGCAGTGAATACGGGACTAGCGGGAGCACAGATACGCAGTATTTT.